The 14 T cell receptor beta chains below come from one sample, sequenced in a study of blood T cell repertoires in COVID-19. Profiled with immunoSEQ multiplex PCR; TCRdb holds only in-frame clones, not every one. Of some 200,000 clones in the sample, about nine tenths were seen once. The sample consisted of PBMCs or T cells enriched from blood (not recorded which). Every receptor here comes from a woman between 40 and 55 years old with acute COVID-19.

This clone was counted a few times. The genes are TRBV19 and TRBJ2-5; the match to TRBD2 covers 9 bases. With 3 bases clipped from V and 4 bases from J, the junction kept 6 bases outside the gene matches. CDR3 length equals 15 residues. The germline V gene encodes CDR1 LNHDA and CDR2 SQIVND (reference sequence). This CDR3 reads CASSIPAGGTETQYF. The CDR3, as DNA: TGTGCCAGTAGTATTCCAGCGGGGGGTACAGAGACCCAGTACTTC.

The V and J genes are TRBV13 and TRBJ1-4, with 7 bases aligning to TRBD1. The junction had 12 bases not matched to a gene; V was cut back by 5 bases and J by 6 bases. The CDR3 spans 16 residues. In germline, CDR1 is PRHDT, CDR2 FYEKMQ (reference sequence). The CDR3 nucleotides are TGTGCCAGCAGCACTTATGAACAGGGGATAGATGAAAAACTGTTTTTT. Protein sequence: CASSTYEQGIDEKLFF.

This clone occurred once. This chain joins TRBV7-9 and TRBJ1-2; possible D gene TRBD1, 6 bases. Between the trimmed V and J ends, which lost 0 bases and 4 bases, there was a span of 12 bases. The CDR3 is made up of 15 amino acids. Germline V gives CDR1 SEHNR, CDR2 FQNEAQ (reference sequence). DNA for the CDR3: TGTGCCAGCAGCTTAGCGCAGGGCAGGGGCTATGGCTACACCTTC. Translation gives CASSLAQGRGYGYTF.

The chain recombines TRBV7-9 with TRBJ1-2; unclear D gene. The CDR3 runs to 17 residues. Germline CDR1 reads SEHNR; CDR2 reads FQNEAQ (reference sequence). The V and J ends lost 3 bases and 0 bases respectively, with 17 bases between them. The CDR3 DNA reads TGTGCCAGCAGCTTTACTAGTGCGGGGAGATCTAACTATGGCTACACCTTC. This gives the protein CASSFTSAGRSNYGYTF.

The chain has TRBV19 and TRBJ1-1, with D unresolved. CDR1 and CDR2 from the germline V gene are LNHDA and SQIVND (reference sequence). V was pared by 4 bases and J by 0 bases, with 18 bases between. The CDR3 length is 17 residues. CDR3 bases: TGTGCCAGTAGTAGTTTACGAGGTCAGAAGCTGAACACTGAAGCTTTCTTT. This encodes CASSSLRGQKLNTEAFF.

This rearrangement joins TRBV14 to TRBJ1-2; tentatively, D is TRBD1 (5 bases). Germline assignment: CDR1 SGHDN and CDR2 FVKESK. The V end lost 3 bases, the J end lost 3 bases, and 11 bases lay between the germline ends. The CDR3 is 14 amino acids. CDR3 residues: CASSQSGGYYGYTF. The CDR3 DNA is TGTGCCAGCAGCCAGTCGGGGGGATACTATGGCTACACCTTC.

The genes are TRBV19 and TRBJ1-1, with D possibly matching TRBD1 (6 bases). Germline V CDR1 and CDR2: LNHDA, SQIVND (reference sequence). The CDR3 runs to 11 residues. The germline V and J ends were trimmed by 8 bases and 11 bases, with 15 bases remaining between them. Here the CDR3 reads CASADSRGAFF. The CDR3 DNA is TGTGCCAGTGCGGACAGCCGAGGGGCTTTCTTT.

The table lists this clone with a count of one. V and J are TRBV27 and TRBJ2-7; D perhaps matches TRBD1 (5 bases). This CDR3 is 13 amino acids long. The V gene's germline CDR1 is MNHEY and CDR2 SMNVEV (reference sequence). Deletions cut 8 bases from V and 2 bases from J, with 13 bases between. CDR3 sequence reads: CASGRMGPYEQYV. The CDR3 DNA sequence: TGTGCCAGCGGCCGCATGGGGCCCTACGAGCAGTACGTC.

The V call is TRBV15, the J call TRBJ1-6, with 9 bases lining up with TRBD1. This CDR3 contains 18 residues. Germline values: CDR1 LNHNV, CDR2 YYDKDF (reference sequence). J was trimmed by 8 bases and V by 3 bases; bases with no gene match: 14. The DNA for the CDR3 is TGTGCCACCAGCAGTGAAGGACAGGGGACCCTCCTATATTCACCCCTCCACTTT. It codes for CATSSEGQGTLLYSPLHF.

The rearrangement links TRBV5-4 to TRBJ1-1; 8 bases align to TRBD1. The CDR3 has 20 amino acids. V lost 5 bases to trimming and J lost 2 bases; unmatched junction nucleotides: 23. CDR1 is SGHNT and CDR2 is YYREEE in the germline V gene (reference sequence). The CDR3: CASRPTGVEGSRRENTEAFF. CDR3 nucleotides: TGTGCCAGCAGGCCGACAGGGGTAGAAGGGTCTCGTCGGGAAAACACTGAAGCTTTCTTT.

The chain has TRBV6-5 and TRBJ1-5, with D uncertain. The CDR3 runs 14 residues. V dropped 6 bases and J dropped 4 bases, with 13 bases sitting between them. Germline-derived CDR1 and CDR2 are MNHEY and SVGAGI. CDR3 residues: CASRGRLPNQPQHF. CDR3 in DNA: TGTGCCAGCAGGGGCCGTCTTCCGAATCAGCCCCAGCATTTT.

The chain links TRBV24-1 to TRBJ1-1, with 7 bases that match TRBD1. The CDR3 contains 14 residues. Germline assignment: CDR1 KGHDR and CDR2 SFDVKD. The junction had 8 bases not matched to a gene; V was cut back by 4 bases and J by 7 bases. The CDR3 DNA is TGTGCCACCAGTGACCCCAAGGGACAGAGTGAAGCTTTCTTT. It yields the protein CATSDPKGQSEAFF.

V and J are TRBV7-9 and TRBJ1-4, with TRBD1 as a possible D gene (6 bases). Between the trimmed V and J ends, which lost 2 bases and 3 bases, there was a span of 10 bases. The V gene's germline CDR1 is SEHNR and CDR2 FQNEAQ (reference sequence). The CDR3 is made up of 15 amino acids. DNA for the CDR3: TGTGCCAGCAGCTTAACCCAGGGGTCTAATGAAAAACTGTTTTTT. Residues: CASSLTQGSNEKLFF.

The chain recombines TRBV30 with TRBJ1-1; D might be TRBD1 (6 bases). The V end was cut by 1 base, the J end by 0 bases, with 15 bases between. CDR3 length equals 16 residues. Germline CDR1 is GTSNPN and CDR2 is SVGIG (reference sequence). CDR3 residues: CAWSGGPISVNTEAFF. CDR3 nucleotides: TGTGCCTGGAGTGGGGGGCCAATCTCGGTGAACACTGAAGCTTTCTTT.